The rows below give T cell receptor beta chains drawn from one sample of a study of OX40 agonist ivuxolimab in advanced cancers. Measured with immunoSEQ multiplex PCR; TCRdb has only the in-frame clones, and not every one. The data hold 81,000 or so clones, with 88% observed a single time. Specimen: CD4+ or CD8+ T cells sorted from blood, collected in a trial of the OX40 agonist ivuxolimab. These receptors all come from an adult with an advanced solid tumor such as melanoma, head and neck, liver or kidney cancer. Both conserved end residues are part of each CDR3. A D gene is named only where the DNA matches it firmly. The listing skips clone size in some rows; elsewhere it reads once, few, many or a size class.

clone_size | j_call | d_call | v_call | cdr3_aa | cdr3_nt
. | TRBJ1-5 | TRBD1 | TRBV7-9 | CASTRGAGGQPQHF | TGTGCCAGCACCCGAGGGGCAGGGGGTCAGCCCCAGCATTTT
. | TRBJ1-1 | . | TRBV19 | CASSIGRSWGNTEAFF | TGTGCCAGTAGTATAGGGAGGTCGTGGGGGAACACTGAAGCTTTCTTT
. | TRBJ1-1 | . | TRBV5-6 | CASSPIWGEYTEAFF | TGTGCCAGCAGCCCAATCTGGGGGGAATACACTGAAGCTTTCTTT
. | TRBJ2-2 | . | TRBV5-1 | CASSLDHYTGELFF | TGTGCCAGCAGCTTGGACCATTACACCGGGGAGCTGTTTTTT
once | TRBJ2-7 | . | TRBV6-1 | CASRQGSIYEQYF | TGTGCCAGCAGACAGGGATCTATCTACGAGCAGTACTTC
. | TRBJ2-7 | . | TRBV11-2 | CASGFFPSGEQYF | TGTGCCAGCGGGTTTTTCCCAAGTGGCGAGCAGTACTTC
. | TRBJ1-1 | TRBD1 | TRBV5-1 | CASSLVEGAWTEAFF | TGCGCCAGCAGCTTGGTAGAGGGGGCTTGGACTGAAGCTTTCTTT
. | TRBJ1-2 | . | TRBV6-5 | CASRRDNRNYGYTF | TGTGCCAGCAGGCGGGACAACCGTAACTATGGCTACACCTTC
. | TRBJ1-2 | . | TRBV19 | CASTHFRGDYGYTF | TGTGCCAGTACCCATTTCCGGGGCGACTATGGCTACACCTTC
. | TRBJ2-7 | . | TRBV6-1 | CASGRGYYEQYF | TGTGCCAGCGGCAGGGGATATTACGAGCAGTACTTC
. | TRBJ2-2 | . | TRBV10-3 | CAISVLRADTGELFF | TGTGCCATCAGTGTACTCCGGGCGGACACCGGGGAGCTGTTTTTT
few | TRBJ1-2 | TRBD1 | TRBV2 | CASSQTGEDGYTF | TGTGCCAGCAGTCAAACAGGGGAGGACGGCTACACCTTC
. | TRBJ1-1 | TRBD1 | TRBV9 | CASSATTGGTEAFF | TGTGCCAGCAGCGCAACCACAGGGGGCACTGAAGCTTTCTTT
few | TRBJ1-5 | . | TRBV27 | CASSDLEEGQPQHF | TGTGCCAGCAGCGATCTCGAAGAGGGCCAGCCCCAGCATTTT
. | TRBJ2-7 | . | TRBV18 | CASSPTGFWNEQYF | TGTGCCAGCTCACCCACAGGGTTCTGGAACGAGCAGTACTTC
. | TRBJ2-7 | TRBD1 | TRBV2 | CAIFRDSYYEQYF | TGTGCCATCTTCCGGGACAGCTACTACGAGCAGTACTTC
. | TRBJ2-6 | . | TRBV7-9 | CASSLTQRYRVGANVLTF | TGTGCCAGCAGCTTAACCCAACGTTACAGGGTCGGGGCCAACGTCCTGACTTTC
. | TRBJ1-2 | TRBD1 | TRBV4-1 | CASSSGSGGAGYGYTF | TGCGCCAGCAGCTCGGGCTCAGGGGGCGCAGGCTATGGCTACACCTTC
. | TRBJ1-1 | . | TRBV6-5 | CASRFTAEQAFF | TGTGCCAGCAGATTTACAGCCGAACAAGCTTTCTTT
. | TRBJ1-2 | . | TRBV7-9 | CASTGDNLNIYGYTF | TGTGCCAGCACCGGAGATAACCTCAACATCTATGGCTACACCTTC
. | TRBJ2-1 | . | TRBV27 | CASSSASGSVVSYNEQFF | TGTGCCAGCAGTTCCGCCAGCGGGTCGGTAGTTTCCTACAATGAGCAGTTCTTC
. | TRBJ1-2 | . | TRBV6-5 | CASRAGPSGYTF | TGTGCCAGCAGGGCGGGCCCGTCCGGCTACACCTTC
. | TRBJ2-5 | . | TRBV2 | CASSEAGYQETQYF | TGTGCCAGCAGTGAAGCGGGGTACCAAGAGACCCAGTACTTC